This T cell receptor beta chain emerged from a study of blood T cell repertoires in COVID-19. Turning to the study itself: The United States, Italy and Spain were the sources of the acute and convalescent COVID-19 samples. T cells, B-cell-depleted T cells, or PBMCs provided the cDNA or gDNA that served as material.

In the authors' workflow: Using reference gene primer amplification, nucleated cell counts were estimated. Profiled with immunoSEQ multiplex PCR; TCRdb holds only in-frame clones, not every one. D and trimming come from the DNA, and the V and J calls and clone size come from that table. The sample has 80,000 to 95,000 clones, roughly 84% seen once. The CDR3 spans 14 residues. From germline, CDR1 is SGHTA and CDR2 FQGNSA. With 0 bases removed from V and 2 bases from J, the gap between germline ends came to 7 bases. The origin of this receptor is a woman of 80 years or more in a cohort sampled during active or convalescent COVID-19. The rearrangement joins TRBV7-2 to TRBJ1-2; no definite D call. Source material: peripheral blood. CDR3 protein: CASSLAILNYGYTF. In DNA form, the CDR3 reads TGTGCCAGCAGCTTAGCGATACTAAACTATGGCTACACCTTC.